Below, 19 T cell receptor beta chains from the same sample are listed, as sequenced in a study of STAT5B mutations in CD4+ large granular lymphocyte leukemia (dated by TCRdb to 2022 to 2024). Receptor amplification or capture employed the immunoSEQ multiplex PCR assay. TCRdb took this table from immuneACCESS and kept in-frame rearrangements with V and J called. Such tables lack part of the clones; where checked against another copy, unresolved V genes explain under half of the gap, and the rest is unexplained. This sample gives about 30,000 clones in total; about 81% of them show up just once. About 3.1% of the sample lies in the top ten. The material sequenced was CD4+ T cells from blood buffy coats. The receptors shown here come from a human donor in good health.

The chain uses TRBV19 and TRBJ2-7, with 7 bases aligning to TRBD1. Germline CDR1 and CDR2: LNHDA and SQIVND (reference sequence). The CDR3 has 12 amino acids. J lost 9 bases, V lost 6 bases, and 8 bases had no gene match. The CDR3 DNA reads as TGTGCCAGTAGCCGGGACAGTCAACCGCAGTACTTC. It translates to CASSRDSQPQYF.

This clone has a handful of counts. The genes are TRBV10-3 and TRBJ1-2; the D is unclear. The V and J ends lost 2 bases and 7 bases respectively, with 14 bases between them. The length of the CDR3 is 14 residues. Germline loops: CDR1 ENHRY, CDR2 SYGVKD. The CDR3 protein is CAISELEEGFGYTF. CDR3 sequence (DNA): TGTGCCATCAGTGAGCTCGAGGAGGGTTTTGGCTACACCTTC.

This clone came up a few times. The J gene is TRBJ1-2, the V gene TRBV4-1, with 7 nucleotides matching TRBD1. V shed 1 base, J shed 3 bases, and the junction held 5 bases outside the gene matches. This CDR3 has 15 residues. Germline V lookup: CDR1 MGHRA, CDR2 YSYEKL. CDR3 protein: CASSQAAGQYYGYTF. The CDR3 DNA is TGCGCCAGCAGCCAAGCCGCGGGACAGTACTATGGCTACACCTTC.

The rearrangement joins TRBV6-1 to TRBJ1-1; no firm D call. This CDR3 contains 14 residues. V lost 2 bases and J lost 3, with 10 bases in between. Germline lookup yields CDR1 MNHNS and CDR2 SASEGT. The CDR3 DNA reads TGTGCCAGCAGTGAACTTAGTGGGGACACTGAAGCTTTCTTT. It translates to CASSELSGDTEAFF.

The DNA of the CDR3 is TGTGCCAGCAGTTACAGCACAGGGGGCGGTGAAAAACTGTTTTTT. This sequence encodes CASSYSTGGGEKLFF. The V gene is TRBV6-5, the J gene TRBJ1-4, with TRBD1 matching 9 bases. V dropped 2 bases and J dropped 7; count of bases not matched to a gene: 5. Germline V gives CDR1 MNHEY, CDR2 SVGAGI. CDR3 length: 15 amino acids.

The gene calls are TRBV5-4 and TRBJ2-5; maybe TRBD1 (5 bases). CDR3 size: 12 residues. Trimming took off 1 base at V and 4 bases at J, with 5 bases between the two ends. Germline loops: CDR1 SGHNT, CDR2 YYREEE (reference sequence). CDR3 DNA: TGTGCCAGCAGCTTGAGGGGAGAGACCCAGTACTTC. Amino acids: CASSLRGETQYF.

The rearrangement uses TRBV5-1 and TRBJ2-1; D is undetermined. The germline V and J ends were trimmed by 0 bases and 9 bases, with 10 bases remaining between them. Germline V lookup: CDR1 SGHRS, CDR2 YFSETQ. The CDR3 extends over 13 amino acids. CDR3: CASSLASASEQFF. CDR3 DNA sequence: TGCGCCAGCAGCTTGGCTTCCGCCAGTGAGCAGTTCTTC.

The chain has TRBV9 and TRBJ2-1, with 10 nucleotides matching TRBD2. V lost 3 bases, J lost 4 bases, and 4 bases stayed unmatched. Germline V gene sequence: CDR1 SGDLS, CDR2 YYNGEE. The CDR3 loop spans 15 amino acids. CDR3 in DNA: TGTGCCAGCAGCGGGAGCGGGAGGGCTTACAATGAGCAGTTCTTC. It is translated as CASSGSGRAYNEQFF.

The chain couples TRBV13 to TRBJ2-2; D is unclear. The V and J ends lost 2 bases and 5 bases respectively, with 9 bases between them. Per germline, CDR1 PRHDT and CDR2 FYEKMQ (reference sequence). This CDR3 contains 14 residues. The CDR3 here is CASSLLTSTGELFF. As DNA, the CDR3 is TGTGCCAGCAGCTTACTCACCTCAACCGGGGAGCTGTTTTTT.

This clone was observed a few times. V gene TRBV30 combines with J gene TRBJ1-5; 7 nucleotides match TRBD1. From germline, CDR1 is GTSNPN and CDR2 SVGIG (reference sequence). The CDR3 has 17 amino acids. V lost 0 bases to trimming and J lost 6 bases; unmatched junction nucleotides: 14. The CDR3 spells CAWSVKGGTAGFQPQHF. In DNA, the CDR3 is TGTGCCTGGAGTGTAAAGGGTGGGACAGCGGGTTTTCAGCCCCAGCATTTT.

The chain uses TRBV29-1 and TRBJ2-2, with D possibly being TRBD1 (6 bases). V lost 6 bases to trimming and J lost 5 bases, with 13 bases between them. Germline CDR1 SQVTM, CDR2 ANQGSEA. CDR3 length: 13 amino acids. CDR3 in amino acids: CSVQQGRTGELFF. As DNA, the CDR3 is TGCAGCGTCCAACAGGGAAGGACCGGGGAGCTGTTTTTT.

The chain employs TRBV2 and TRBJ2-7, with D tentatively TRBD1 (6 bases). Trimming took off 6 bases at V and 4 bases at J, with 10 bases between the two ends. This CDR3 contains 12 residues. Per the germline V gene, CDR1 is SNHLY and CDR2 is FYNNEI. The CDR3 DNA reads TGTGCCAGCAGGGACAGACTTTACGAGCAGTACTTC. This gives the protein CASRDRLYEQYF.

V is TRBV27 and J is TRBJ1-1; a weak D match, TRBD1 (6 bases). This CDR3 is 13 amino acids long. Germline CDR1 and CDR2: MNHEY and SMNVEV (reference sequence). V was clipped by 4 bases and J by 4 bases, with 10 bases between them. CDR3 residues: CASSWGTSTEAFF. CDR3 nucleotides: TGTGCCAGCAGTTGGGGGACAAGCACTGAAGCTTTCTTT.

This clone was counted between two and nine times. The rearrangement uses TRBV11-2 and TRBJ1-1, with no clear D. Germline loops: CDR1 SGHAT, CDR2 FQNNGV. The CDR3 runs to 16 residues. V was shortened by 5 bases and J by 2 bases, with 18 bases between the two germline ends. The CDR3 DNA sequence: TGTGCCAGCAGCCCCTCTGCGGGGAACTATAACACTGAAGCTTTCTTT. Translating gives CASSPSAGNYNTEAFF.

The gene calls are TRBV5-1 and TRBJ1-5; possible D gene TRBD1, 6 bases. The germline V gene encodes CDR1 SGHRS and CDR2 YFSETQ. V lost 0 bases and J lost 6, with 16 bases in between. The CDR3 extends over 16 amino acids. CDR3 loop: CASSLGLQGGGQPQHF. CDR3 in DNA: TGCGCCAGCAGCTTGGGGCTACAGGGAGGAGGTCAGCCCCAGCATTTT.

The CDR3 is CASSPSGGETQYF. The CDR3 nucleotides are TGTGCCAGCAGCCCGAGCGGGGGAGAGACCCAGTACTTC. The chain uses TRBV7-2 and TRBJ2-5, with 8 nucleotides matching TRBD2. V shed 5 bases, J shed 4 bases, and the junction held 3 bases outside the gene matches. The germline V gene encodes CDR1 SGHTA and CDR2 FQGNSA. The CDR3 runs to 13 residues.

The chain is built from TRBV7-9 and TRBJ1-2, with 7 bases matching TRBD1. This CDR3 contains 15 residues. The ends lost 5 bases at V and 6 bases at J; junction bases unmatched: 12. Germline-derived CDR1 and CDR2 are SEHNR and FQNEAQ (reference sequence). CDR3 residues: CASSLYQRGQDGYTF. The CDR3 DNA follows: TGTGCCAGCAGCCTGTACCAAAGGGGGCAGGATGGCTACACCTTC.

The V gene is TRBV9, the J gene TRBJ1-6; D unclear. This CDR3 contains 14 residues. With 3 bases removed from V and 2 bases from J, the gap between germline ends came to 6 bases. Germline V lookup: CDR1 SGDLS, CDR2 YYNGEE. The chain's CDR3 is CASSGTPYNSPLHF. The DNA for the CDR3 is TGTGCCAGCAGCGGGACTCCCTATAATTCACCCCTCCACTTT.

This clone was seen a handful of times. The V gene is TRBV2, the J gene TRBJ2-7; the D gene could be TRBD1 or TRBD2 (5 bases each). This CDR3 has 11 amino acids. Trimming took 3 bases from V and 12 from J, leaving 12 bases between them. CDR1 and CDR2 (germline): SNHLY, FYNNEI. DNA of the CDR3: TGTGCCAGCAGTGAGAGGGACGGCAGGTACTTC. This translates into CASSERDGRYF.